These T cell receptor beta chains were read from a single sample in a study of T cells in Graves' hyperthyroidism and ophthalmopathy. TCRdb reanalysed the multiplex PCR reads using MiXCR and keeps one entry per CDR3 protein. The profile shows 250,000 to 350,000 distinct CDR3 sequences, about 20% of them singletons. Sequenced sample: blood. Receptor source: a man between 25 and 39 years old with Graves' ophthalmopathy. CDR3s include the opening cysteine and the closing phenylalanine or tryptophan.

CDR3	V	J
CASSHRGTGAKNIQYF	TRBV11-3	TRBJ2-4
CASSPSGQNTGELFF	TRBV6-2/TRBV6-3	TRBJ2-2
CASSDLSTDTQYF	TRBV2	TRBJ2-3
CASSSRSDGAYEQYF	TRBV5-6	TRBJ2-7
CASSGLLAGDSEQYF	TRBV2	TRBJ2-7
CASSLGTANTEAFF	TRBV5-1	TRBJ1-1
CSAKGLAGEGGEQFF	TRBV20-1	TRBJ2-1
CASSFFEDRIRTDTQYF	TRBV27	TRBJ2-3
CASSLEGDRGNEKLFF	TRBV7-6	TRBJ1-4
CASSRASGEQFF	TRBV27	TRBJ2-1
CASSVDDSWSPSGRTLVF	TRBV9	TRBJ2-1
CAWSGGYETQYF	TRBV30	TRBJ2-5
CSATRGDTF	TRBV20-1	TRBJ1-2
CASSRDGNQPQHF	TRBV28	TRBJ1-5
CASSQHSYEQYF	TRBV3-1	TRBJ2-7
CAWSVGIAGTYEQYF	TRBV30	TRBJ2-7
CGEGAREQYF	TRBV20-1	TRBJ2-7
CASSQPGTSGSYYEQYF	TRBV4-1	TRBJ2-7
CASSLFRGEAFF	TRBV28	TRBJ1-1
CASSYRGGNQPQHF	TRBV12-3/TRBV12-4	TRBJ1-5
CASSFWTAVLNTGELFF	TRBV12-3/TRBV12-4	TRBJ2-2
CASSYGPGDSNGYTF	TRBV27	TRBJ1-2
CASKAGGPDTQYF	TRBV28	TRBJ2-3
CASSLLTTTNEQFF	TRBV12-3/TRBV12-4	TRBJ2-1
CASSLPGAGYEQYF	TRBV28	TRBJ2-7
CASRPGQGADTQYF	TRBV7-8	TRBJ2-3